This TCR beta chain was obtained from a study of shared clonotypes between healthy human individuals. V was clipped by 3 bases and J by 3 bases, with 8 bases between them. The CDR3 covers 13 residues. The germline V gene encodes CDR1 SNHLY and CDR2 FYNNEI. Clones were sequenced by immunoSEQ multiplex PCR, and TCRdb holds only the in-frame ones, with some missing. This table has millions of clones, 85% to 95% appearing once. Donors were healthy HIV-negative adults without recently reported acute infections or vaccinations. Nashville, Tennessee was home to all donors, each a Caucasian adult. The sequencing sample was made of naive CD4+ T cells sorted from blood. Sample subset: CD45RA+ positively selected. The gene calls are TRBV2 and TRBJ1-2; D call uncertain. This receptor was taken from a young man in good health. The chain's CDR3 is CASSDRGYYGYTF. Here the CDR3 DNA reads TGTGCCAGCAGTGATCGAGGGTACTATGGCTACACCTTC.